This TCR beta chain was profiled in a study of blood T cell repertoires in COVID-19. In the study overall: Acute and convalescent COVID-19 specimens originated in the United States, Italy and Spain. PBMCs, B-cell-depleted T cells, or T cells provided the cDNA or gDNA that made up the material.

In the source study's methods: Reference gene primer amplification gave estimated nucleated cell counts. Profiled with immunoSEQ multiplex PCR; TCRdb holds only in-frame clones, not every one. V and J calls and clone size are as listed in that table; D and trimming were resolved from the DNA. The sample has under 200,000 clones, about four fifths seen once; the top ten hold 3% to 3.5%. Participants were placed into cohorts based on the clinical history they reported. The sequence was collected from a woman aged 55-70 years who had recovered from COVID-19. Sequenced: PBMCs or T cells enriched from blood (not recorded which).

CDR3 protein: CASRAAPQDNSPLHF. The CDR3 DNA reads as TGTGCCAGCAGGGCAGCCCCTCAGGATAATTCACCCCTCCACTTT. The chain couples TRBV11-2 to TRBJ1-6; D remains ambiguous. In germline, CDR1 is SGHAT, CDR2 FQNNGV. V lost 6 bases, J lost 5 bases, and 14 bases lay in between. The CDR3 covers 15 residues.